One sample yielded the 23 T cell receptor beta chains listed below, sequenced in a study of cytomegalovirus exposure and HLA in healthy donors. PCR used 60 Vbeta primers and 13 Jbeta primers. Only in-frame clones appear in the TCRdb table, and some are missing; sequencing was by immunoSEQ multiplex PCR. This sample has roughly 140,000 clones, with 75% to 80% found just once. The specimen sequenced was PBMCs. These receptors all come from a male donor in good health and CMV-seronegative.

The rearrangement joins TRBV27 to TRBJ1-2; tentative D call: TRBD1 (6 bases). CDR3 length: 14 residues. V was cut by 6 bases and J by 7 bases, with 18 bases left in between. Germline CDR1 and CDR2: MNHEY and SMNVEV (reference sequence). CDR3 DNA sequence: TGTGCCAGCAGCCTCTGGGGGCCAACCAGTGGCTACACCTTC. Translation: CASSLWGPTSGYTF.

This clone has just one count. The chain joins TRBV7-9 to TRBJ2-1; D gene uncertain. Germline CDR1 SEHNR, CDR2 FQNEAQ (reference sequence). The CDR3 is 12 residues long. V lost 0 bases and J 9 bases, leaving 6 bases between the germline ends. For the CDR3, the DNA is TGTGCCAGCAGCTTAGCTCTTTCTGAGCAGTTCTTC. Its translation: CASSLALSEQFF.

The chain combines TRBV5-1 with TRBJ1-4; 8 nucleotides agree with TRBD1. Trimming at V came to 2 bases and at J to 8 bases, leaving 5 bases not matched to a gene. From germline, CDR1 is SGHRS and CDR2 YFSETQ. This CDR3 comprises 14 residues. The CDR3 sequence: CASSLRQGYEKLFF. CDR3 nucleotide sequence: TGCGCCAGCAGCTTACGACAGGGGTACGAAAAACTGTTTTTT.

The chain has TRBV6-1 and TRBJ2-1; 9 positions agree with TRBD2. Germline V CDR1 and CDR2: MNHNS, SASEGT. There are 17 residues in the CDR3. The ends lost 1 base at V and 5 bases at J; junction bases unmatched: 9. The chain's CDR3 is CASSEVDLAGSHNEQFF. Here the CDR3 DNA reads TGTGCCAGCAGTGAAGTCGACCTAGCGGGGTCACACAATGAGCAGTTCTTC.

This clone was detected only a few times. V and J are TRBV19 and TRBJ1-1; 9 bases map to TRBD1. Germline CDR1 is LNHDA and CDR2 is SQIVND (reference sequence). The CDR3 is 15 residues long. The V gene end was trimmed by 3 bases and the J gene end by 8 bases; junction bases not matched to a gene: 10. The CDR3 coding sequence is TGTGCCAGTAGTATCGCCGGGACAGGGCGATTAGAAGCTTTCTTT. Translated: CASSIAGTGRLEAFF.

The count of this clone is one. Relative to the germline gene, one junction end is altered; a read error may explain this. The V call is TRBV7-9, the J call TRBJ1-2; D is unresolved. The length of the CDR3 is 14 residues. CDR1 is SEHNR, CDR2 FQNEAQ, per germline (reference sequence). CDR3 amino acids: CSSSLETTGYGYTF. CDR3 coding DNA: TGTTCCAGCAGCTTAGAAACGACGGGCTATGGCTACACCTTC.

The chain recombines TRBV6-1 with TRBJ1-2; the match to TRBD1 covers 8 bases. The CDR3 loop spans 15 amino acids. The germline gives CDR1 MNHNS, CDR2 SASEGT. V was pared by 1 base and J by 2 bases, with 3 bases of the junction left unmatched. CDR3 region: CASSEGQGANYGYTF. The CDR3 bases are TGTGCCAGCAGTGAAGGGCAGGGGGCAAACTATGGCTACACCTTC.

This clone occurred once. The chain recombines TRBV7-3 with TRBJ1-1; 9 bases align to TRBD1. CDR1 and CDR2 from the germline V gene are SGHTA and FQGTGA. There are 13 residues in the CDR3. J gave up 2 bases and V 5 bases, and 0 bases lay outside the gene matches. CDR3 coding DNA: TGTGCCAGCAGCACAGGGGGCAACACTGAAGCTTTCTTT. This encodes CASSTGGNTEAFF.

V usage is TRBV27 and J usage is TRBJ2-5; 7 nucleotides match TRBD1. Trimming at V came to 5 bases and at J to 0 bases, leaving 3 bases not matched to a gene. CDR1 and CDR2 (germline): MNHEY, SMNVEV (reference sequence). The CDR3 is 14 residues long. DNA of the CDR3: TGTGCCAGCAGTCCGGGACAGAACCAAGAGACCCAGTACTTC. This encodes CASSPGQNQETQYF.

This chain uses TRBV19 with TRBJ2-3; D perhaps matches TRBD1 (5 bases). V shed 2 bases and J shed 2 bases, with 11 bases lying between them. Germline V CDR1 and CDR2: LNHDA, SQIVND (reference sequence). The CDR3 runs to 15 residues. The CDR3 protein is CASSISRAATDTQYF. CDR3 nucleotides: TGTGCCAGTAGTATAAGCAGGGCAGCCACAGATACGCAGTATTTT.

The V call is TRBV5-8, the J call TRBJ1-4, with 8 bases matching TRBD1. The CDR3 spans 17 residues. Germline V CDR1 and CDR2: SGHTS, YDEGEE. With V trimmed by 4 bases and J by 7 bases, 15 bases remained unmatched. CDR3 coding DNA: TGTGCCAGCAGCCACCTCCCCGGACAGGGCTCGGGTGAAAAACTGTTTTTT. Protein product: CASSHLPGQGSGEKLFF.

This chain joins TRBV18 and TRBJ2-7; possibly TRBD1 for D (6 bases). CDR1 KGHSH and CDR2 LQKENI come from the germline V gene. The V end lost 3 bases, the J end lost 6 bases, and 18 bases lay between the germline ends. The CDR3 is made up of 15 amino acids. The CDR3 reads CASSPSIQGFGEQYF. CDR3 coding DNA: TGTGCCAGCTCACCGTCTATACAGGGTTTCGGCGAGCAGTACTTC.

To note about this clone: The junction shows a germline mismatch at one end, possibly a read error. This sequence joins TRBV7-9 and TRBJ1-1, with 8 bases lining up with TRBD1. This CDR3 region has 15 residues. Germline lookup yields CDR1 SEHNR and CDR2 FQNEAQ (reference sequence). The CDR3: CSSSFGQGYFMEAFF. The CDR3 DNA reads TGTTCCAGCAGCTTCGGACAGGGTTATTTTATGGAAGCTTTCTTT.

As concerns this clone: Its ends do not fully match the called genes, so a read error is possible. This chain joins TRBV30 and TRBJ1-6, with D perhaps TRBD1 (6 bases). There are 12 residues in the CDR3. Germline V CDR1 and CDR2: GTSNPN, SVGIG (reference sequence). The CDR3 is CAWSVQGHTTNF. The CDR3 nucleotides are TGTGCCTGGAGTGTACAGGGACACACGACGAACTTT.

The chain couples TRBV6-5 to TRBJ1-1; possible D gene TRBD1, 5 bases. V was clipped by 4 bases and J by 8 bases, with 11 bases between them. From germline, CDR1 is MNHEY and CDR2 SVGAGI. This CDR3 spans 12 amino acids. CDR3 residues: CASSSRVNEAFF. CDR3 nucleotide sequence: TGTGCCAGCAGTTCCAGGGTAAACGAAGCTTTCTTT.

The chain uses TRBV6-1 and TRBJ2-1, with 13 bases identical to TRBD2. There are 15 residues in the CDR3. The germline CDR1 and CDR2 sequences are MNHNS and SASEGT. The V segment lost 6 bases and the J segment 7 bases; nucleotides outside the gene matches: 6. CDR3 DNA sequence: TGTGCCAGCAGCCCACTAGCGGGAGGGAGAAATGAGCAGTTCTTC. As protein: CASSPLAGGRNEQFF.

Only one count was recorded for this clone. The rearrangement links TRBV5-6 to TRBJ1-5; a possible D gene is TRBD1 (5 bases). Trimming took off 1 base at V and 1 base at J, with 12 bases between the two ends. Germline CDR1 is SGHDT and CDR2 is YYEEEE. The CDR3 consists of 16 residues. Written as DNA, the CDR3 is TGTGCCAGCAGCTTGACAGGTGTGGGGAGCAATCAGCCCCAGCATTTT. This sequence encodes CASSLTGVGSNQPQHF.

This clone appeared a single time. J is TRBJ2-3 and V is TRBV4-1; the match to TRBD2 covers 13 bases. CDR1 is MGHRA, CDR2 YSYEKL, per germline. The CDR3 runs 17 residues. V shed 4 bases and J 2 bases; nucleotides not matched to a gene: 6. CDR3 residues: CASSPVTSGGATDTQYF. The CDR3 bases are TGCGCCAGCAGCCCCGTAACTAGCGGGGGGGCCACAGATACGCAGTATTTT.

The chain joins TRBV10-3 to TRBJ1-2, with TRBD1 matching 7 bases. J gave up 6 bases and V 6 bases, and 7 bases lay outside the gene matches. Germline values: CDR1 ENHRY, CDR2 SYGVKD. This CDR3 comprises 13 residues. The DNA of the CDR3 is TGTGCCATCAGCCTAGACAGGGAAAATGGCTACACCTTC. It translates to CAISLDRENGYTF.

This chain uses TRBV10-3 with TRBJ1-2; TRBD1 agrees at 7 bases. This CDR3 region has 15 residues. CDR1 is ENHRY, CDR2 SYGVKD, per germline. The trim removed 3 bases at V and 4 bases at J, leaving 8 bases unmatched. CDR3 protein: CAISDPDREGYGYTF. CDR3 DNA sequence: TGTGCCATCAGTGACCCAGACAGGGAAGGCTATGGCTACACCTTC.

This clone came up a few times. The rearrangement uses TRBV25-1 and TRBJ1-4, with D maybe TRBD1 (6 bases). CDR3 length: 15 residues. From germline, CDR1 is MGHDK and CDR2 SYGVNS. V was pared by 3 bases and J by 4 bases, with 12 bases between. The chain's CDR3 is CASSDRGTFNEKLFF. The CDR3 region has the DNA TGTGCCAGCAGTGACAGGGGTACCTTTAATGAAAAACTGTTTTTT.

CDR3 amino acids: CASSVGERAGGTQYF. For the CDR3, the DNA is TGTGCCAGCAGCGTAGGGGAGCGGGCGGGGGGTACGCAGTATTTT. The V call is TRBV9, the J call TRBJ2-3; the match to TRBD2 covers 8 bases. Unmatched junction bases numbered 8, after V lost 0 bases and J lost 8 bases. Per germline, CDR1 SGDLS and CDR2 YYNGEE. The CDR3 contains 15 residues.

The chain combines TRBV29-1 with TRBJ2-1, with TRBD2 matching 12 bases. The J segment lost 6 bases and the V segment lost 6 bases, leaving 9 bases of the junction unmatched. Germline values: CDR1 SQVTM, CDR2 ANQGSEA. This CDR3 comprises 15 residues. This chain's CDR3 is CSVDLAGGPGNEQFF. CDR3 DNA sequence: TGCAGCGTCGACCTAGCGGGGGGGCCTGGCAATGAGCAGTTCTTC.